The table lists the clone carrying this T cell receptor (beta chain) with a few counts. Antigen: not known. MiXCR was run by TCRdb on the 5' RACE reads, yielding one entry per CDR3 protein. The sample shows 600,000 to 850,000 distinct CDR3 sequences, about 20% of them seen only once. These data belong to a study of identical twins. Overall study findings and caveats: Fewer insertions marked abundant cord blood beta clonotypes; young adult naive trended weakly, memory not at all.

The CDR3 has 13 amino acids. V lost 6 bases and J lost 8; bases outside the gene matches: 7. Germline-derived CDR1 and CDR2 are SGHRS and YFSETQ. The sample also formed part of further work on T cells expressing NK-cell markers. That publication notes: About 1.0-8% of CD8+ T cells in about six donors belonged to dominant NKG2C+ clonotypes. Whether expanded NKG2C+ T cell clones were HCMV specific stayed uncertain.

The receptor comes from a woman between 18 and 29 years old in good health. Sequencing was carried out using PBMCs. This sequence joins TRBV5-1 and TRBJ2-1; 8 bases fit TRBD1. As DNA, the CDR3 is TGCGCCAGCACCCGGGACAGGATTTATGAGCAGTTCTTC. Translating it yields CASTRDRIYEQFF.